This T cell receptor beta chain was retrieved from a study of memory CD4+ T cells and cytomegalovirus serostatus. Looking at the study overall: Healthy Belgian adult donors included about 10 CMV-positive and some 25 CMV-negative people. Notes on the study in general: CMV serostatus prediction reached median AUC around 0.94, or 0.89 with US-trained model.

This clone was recorded only once. Its specificity is unknown. Single viable CD3+CD4+CD8-CD45RO+ cells were sorted as the memory CD4+ T cells. Serum IgG to CMV pp150, pp28, p38 and p52 defined serostatus. Total CD4+ T cells were enriched by CD4 positive selection. The protocol was immunoSEQ multiplex PCR, while the TCRdb copy is restricted to in-frame clones and leaves out a portion. The sample includes some 41,000 clones, over 65% of them seen just once. This CDR3 spans 18 amino acids. Trimming at V came to 4 bases and at J to 0 bases, leaving 12 bases not matched to a gene. The sequencing input was memory CD4+ T cells from blood. The rearrangement uses TRBV5-3 and TRBJ2-2; 7 bases map to TRBD1. TRBV5-3 is annotated as an ORF whose role is uncertain. The sequence came from an adult in good health and CMV-seronegative. The CDR3 sequence is CARSQGQYPQSNTGELFF. In DNA, the CDR3 is TGTGCCAGAAGCCAGGGACAGTACCCACAATCGAACACCGGGGAGCTGTTTTTT.